This T cell receptor beta chain was sequenced for a study of T cell responses to AZD1222 COVID-19 vaccine. On this clone: Its matching antigen is unknown.

Germline CDR1 reads SGHTA; CDR2 reads FQGNSA. CDR3 length: 11 amino acids. V lost 7 bases and J 2 bases, leaving 5 bases between the germline ends. TCRdb's table, derived via immunoSEQ multiplex PCR, lists solely in-frame clones and lacks some. The sample holds 150,000 to 200,000 clones, 85% to 95% seen once. Study-wide results and limits: The study identified only five or six AZD1222 recipients as seropositive at baseline. Reports say nearly half of spike-specific TCRs go after unmutated variant regions.

This sequence joins TRBV7-2 and TRBJ1-1; no definite D call. Material: peripheral blood, obtained 28 days after the second AZD1222 dose. This TCR derives from an adult who received the AZD1222 COVID-19 vaccine. The CDR3 here is CASTFNTEAFF. In DNA, the CDR3 is TGTGCCAGCACCTTTAACACTGAAGCTTTCTTT.